This T cell receptor (beta chain) came from a study of OX40 agonist ivuxolimab in advanced cancers. Looking at the study overall: Eligibility rules accepted prior anti-PD-1, anti-PD-L1 or anti-CTLA-4 therapy, and around 44% had some.

General observations from the study: At 0.1 to 3.0 mg/kg and by week 6, CD4+ and CD8+ T cells in the blood had expanded clonally.

This clone was recorded once. The antigen is not known. TCRdb keeps only in-frame clones here, not all; method: immunoSEQ multiplex PCR. The sample records about 110,000 clones, 90% being singletons. The CDR3 is made up of 15 amino acids. V was cut by 8 bases and J by 3 bases, with 20 bases left in between. The germline V gene has CDR1 MRHNA and CDR2 SNTAGT. The clonotype comes from an adult with an advanced solid tumor such as melanoma, head and neck, liver or kidney cancer. This rearrangement joins TRBV6-4 to TRBJ2-7; D possibly uses TRBD1 or TRBD2 (5 bases each). This material consisted of CD4+ or CD8+ T cells sorted from blood, taken in a trial of the OX40 agonist ivuxolimab. The CDR3 DNA reads TGTGCCAGCGGGGGTACTCACATAAAGGTCTACGAGCAGTACTTC. Its protein is CASGGTHIKVYEQYF.